These T cell receptor beta chains were read from a single sample in a study of control samples from healthy donors and cancer patients. TCRdb keeps only in-frame clones here, not all; method: immunoSEQ multiplex PCR. The data hold around 230,000 clones, with roughly 94% observed a single time. Sequenced material: blood. Source of these receptors: a man aged 50 to 60 in good health. The CDR3 runs from the conserved cysteine through the conserved F or W. A D gene is named only where the DNA matches it firmly. The listing skips clone size in some rows; elsewhere it reads once, few, many or a size class.

v_call: TRBV5-1
j_call: TRBJ1-2
clone_size: few
d_call: TRBD1
cdr3_aa: CASSLEGTEYGYTF
cdr3_nt: TGCGCCAGCAGCTTGGAAGGGACAGAGTATGGCTACACCTTC

v_call: TRBV4-1
j_call: TRBJ1-1
clone_size: once
d_call: TRBD1
cdr3_aa: CASSPRTGDGTEAFF
cdr3_nt: TGCGCCAGCAGCCCGCGGACAGGGGACGGGACTGAAGCTTTCTTT

v_call: TRBV28
j_call: TRBJ1-5
clone_size: NA
d_call: NA
cdr3_aa: CASSLLWQNNQPQHF
cdr3_nt: TGTGCCAGCAGTTTATTATGGCAGAACAATCAGCCCCAGCATTTT

v_call: TRBV5-1
j_call: TRBJ1-5
clone_size: NA
d_call: NA
cdr3_aa: CASSVLGGDNQPQHF
cdr3_nt: TGCGCCAGCAGCGTATTGGGAGGGGATAATCAGCCCCAGCATTTT

v_call: TRBV29-1
j_call: TRBJ1-4
clone_size: NA
d_call: NA
cdr3_aa: CSLRLNEKLFF
cdr3_nt: TGCAGCCTCCGGTTGAATGAAAAACTGTTTTTT

v_call: TRBV4-3
j_call: TRBJ2-7
clone_size: NA
d_call: TRBD1
cdr3_aa: CASSRQGDEQYF
cdr3_nt: TGCGCCAGCAGCCGGCAGGGGGACGAGCAGTACTTC

v_call: TRBV11-2
j_call: TRBJ1-3
clone_size: NA
d_call: NA
cdr3_aa: CASSRSDSSQIAIYF
cdr3_nt: TGTGCCAGCAGCCGTTCCGACAGCAGTCAAATCGCCATATATTTT

v_call: TRBV7-9
j_call: TRBJ2-7
clone_size: NA
d_call: NA
cdr3_aa: CASSLALDEQYF
cdr3_nt: TGTGCCAGCAGCTTAGCGCTCGACGAGCAGTACTTC

v_call: TRBV28
j_call: TRBJ1-1
clone_size: NA
d_call: NA
cdr3_aa: CATTGTEAFF
cdr3_nt: TGTGCCACCACGGGGACTGAAGCTTTCTTT

v_call: TRBV6-5
j_call: TRBJ1-4
clone_size: NA
d_call: NA
cdr3_aa: CASSYSKWGENEKLFF
cdr3_nt: TGTGCCAGCAGTTACTCGAAGTGGGGCGAAAATGAAAAACTGTTTTTT

v_call: TRBV9
j_call: TRBJ2-3
clone_size: NA
d_call: NA
cdr3_aa: CASSVVLATDTQYF
cdr3_nt: TGTGCCAGCAGCGTAGTACTAGCCACGGATACGCAGTATTTT

v_call: TRBV5-1
j_call: TRBJ2-7
clone_size: NA
d_call: NA
cdr3_aa: CASSFSSRPYEQYF
cdr3_nt: TGCGCCAGCAGCTTTTCTAGCAGACCCTACGAGCAGTACTTC

v_call: TRBV10-2
j_call: TRBJ1-5
clone_size: NA
d_call: NA
cdr3_aa: CASTRDILNQPQHF
cdr3_nt: TGCGCCAGCACCAGGGACATACTAAATCAGCCCCAGCATTTT

v_call: TRBV11-2
j_call: TRBJ2-1
clone_size: few
d_call: NA
cdr3_aa: CASSLDRENEQFF
cdr3_nt: TGTGCCAGCAGCTTAGATCGGGAGAATGAGCAGTTCTTC

v_call: TRBV6-5
j_call: TRBJ1-2
clone_size: NA
d_call: TRBD1
cdr3_aa: CASRSGQAGYTF
cdr3_nt: TGTGCCAGCAGGTCGGGACAGGCTGGCTACACCTTC

v_call: TRBV19
j_call: TRBJ2-3
clone_size: NA
d_call: TRBD2
cdr3_aa: CASSNMTSGGTDTQYF
cdr3_nt: TGTGCCAGTAGTAATATGACTAGCGGGGGCACAGATACGCAGTATTTT

v_call: TRBV19
j_call: TRBJ2-7
clone_size: NA
d_call: TRBD1
cdr3_aa: CASSLTGAPDEQYF
cdr3_nt: TGTGCCAGTAGCCTCACAGGGGCCCCCGACGAGCAGTACTTC

v_call: TRBV7-2
j_call: TRBJ2-3
clone_size: NA
d_call: TRBD1
cdr3_aa: CASSLDRGMGTDTQYF
cdr3_nt: TGTGCCAGCAGCTTAGACAGGGGTATGGGGACAGATACGCAGTATTTT

v_call: TRBV7-8
j_call: TRBJ2-5
clone_size: NA
d_call: NA
cdr3_aa: CASSLRLGQTQETQYF
cdr3_nt: TGTGCCAGCAGCTTAAGGTTAGGACAGACACAAGAGACCCAGTACTTC

v_call: TRBV28
j_call: TRBJ1-2
clone_size: NA
d_call: TRBD1
cdr3_aa: CASRNQGARNYGYTF
cdr3_nt: TGTGCCAGCAGGAACCAGGGGGCCCGAAACTATGGCTACACCTTC

v_call: TRBV2
j_call: TRBJ1-3
clone_size: NA
d_call: TRBD1
cdr3_aa: CASSFIGQGNTIYF
cdr3_nt: TGTGCCAGCAGTTTCATCGGACAGGGGAACACCATATATTTT

v_call: TRBV5-1
j_call: TRBJ2-3
clone_size: NA
d_call: TRBD1
cdr3_aa: CASSLPGQGEDTQYF
cdr3_nt: TGCGCCAGCAGCTTACCGGGACAGGGTGAAGATACGCAGTATTTT

v_call: TRBV5-1
j_call: TRBJ2-5
clone_size: NA
d_call: NA
cdr3_aa: CASSKETPQETQYF
cdr3_nt: TGCGCCAGCAGCAAAGAAACCCCCCAAGAGACCCAGTACTTC

v_call: TRBV4-1
j_call: TRBJ1-2
clone_size: NA
d_call: NA
cdr3_aa: CASSQSYGQHYGYTF
cdr3_nt: TGCGCCAGCAGCCAGTCCTACGGGCAGCACTATGGCTACACCTTC

v_call: TRBV2
j_call: TRBJ1-1
clone_size: few
d_call: TRBD1
cdr3_aa: CASSLTGDTEAFF
cdr3_nt: TGTGCCAGCAGTTTGACAGGGGACACTGAAGCTTTCTTT

v_call: TRBV27
j_call: TRBJ2-3
clone_size: NA
d_call: NA
cdr3_aa: CASSPGGRPDTQYF
cdr3_nt: TGTGCCAGCAGTCCGGGGGGCCGCCCAGATACGCAGTATTTT

v_call: TRBV5-6
j_call: TRBJ1-2
clone_size: NA
d_call: NA
cdr3_aa: CASSLYGQYGYTF
cdr3_nt: TGTGCCAGCAGCTTGTACGGGCAGTATGGCTACACCTTC

v_call: TRBV6-6
j_call: TRBJ2-1
clone_size: NA
d_call: TRBD1
cdr3_aa: CASSAVGTGEYEQFF
cdr3_nt: TGTGCCAGCAGTGCGGTCGGGACAGGGGAATATGAGCAGTTCTTC

v_call: TRBV6-1
j_call: TRBJ1-4
clone_size: NA
d_call: NA
cdr3_aa: CASSEAQFDTEKLFF
cdr3_nt: TGTGCCAGCAGTGAAGCGCAATTCGACACAGAAAAACTGTTTTTT

v_call: TRBV6-5
j_call: TRBJ1-1
clone_size: NA
d_call: NA
cdr3_aa: CASRQTGGAFF
cdr3_nt: TGTGCCAGCAGACAGACAGGAGGGGCTTTCTTT

v_call: TRBV5-8
j_call: TRBJ1-5
clone_size: NA
d_call: NA
cdr3_aa: CASSLLRGAQPQHF
cdr3_nt: TGTGCCAGCAGCTTGCTCAGGGGTGCACAGCCCCAGCATTTT

v_call: TRBV7-9
j_call: TRBJ1-1
clone_size: NA
d_call: NA
cdr3_aa: CASSPPPYTEAFF
cdr3_nt: TGTGCCAGCAGCCCTCCCCCGTACACTGAAGCTTTCTTT

v_call: TRBV5-5
j_call: TRBJ1-3
clone_size: NA
d_call: NA
cdr3_aa: CASRYQGNSGNTIYF
cdr3_nt: TGTGCCAGCAGGTATCAAGGGAACTCTGGAAACACCATATATTTT

v_call: TRBV11-2
j_call: TRBJ2-1
clone_size: NA
d_call: TRBD2
cdr3_aa: CASSRQRGRYNEQFF
cdr3_nt: TGTGCCAGCAGCCGGCAGCGGGGCCGTTACAATGAGCAGTTCTTC

v_call: TRBV5-5
j_call: TRBJ2-6
clone_size: NA
d_call: NA
cdr3_aa: CASSLGRPGANVLTF
cdr3_nt: TGTGCCAGCAGCTTGGGGAGGCCTGGGGCCAACGTCCTGACTTTC

v_call: TRBV2
j_call: TRBJ2-5
clone_size: NA
d_call: NA
cdr3_aa: CASSLPRGGMETQYF
cdr3_nt: TGTGCCAGCAGTCTCCCCAGGGGGGGGATGGAGACCCAGTACTTC

v_call: TRBV7-2
j_call: TRBJ1-1
clone_size: NA
d_call: NA
cdr3_aa: CASSLEGYEIRTEAFF
cdr3_nt: TGTGCCAGCAGCTTAGAAGGTTACGAGATCCGCACTGAAGCTTTCTTT

v_call: TRBV5-5
j_call: TRBJ1-5
clone_size: NA
d_call: NA
cdr3_aa: CASSFRQSNQPQHF
cdr3_nt: TGTGCCAGCAGCTTCCGACAGAGCAATCAGCCCCAGCATTTT

v_call: TRBV5-5
j_call: TRBJ2-5
clone_size: NA
d_call: NA
cdr3_aa: CASSPGETQYF
cdr3_nt: TGTGCCAGCAGTCCGGGGGAGACCCAGTACTTC

v_call: TRBV5-1
j_call: TRBJ2-3
clone_size: once
d_call: NA
cdr3_aa: CASSSRAGTDTQYF
cdr3_nt: TGCGCCAGCAGCTCCCGTGCGGGTACAGATACGCAGTATTTT